This T cell receptor (beta chain) is drawn from a study of early T cells in non-severe SARS-CoV-2 infection. About the study: RNA in bulk from unsorted whole blood was sequenced, and chains were unpaired. Study observations and caveats: Anti-spike CD8 responses were favored by VDJdb matching, which missed private and CD4 specificities.

Tagging with unique molecular identifiers was applied to individual cDNA molecules. Using its own MiXCR run on the 5' RACE reads, TCRdb lists one record per CDR3 protein. This sample yields 98,000 or so distinct CDR3 sequences, of which more than 10% are seen a single time; approximately 4.4% belongs to the top ten. CDR1 and CDR2 (germline): SEHNR, FQNEAQ (reference sequence). V was trimmed by 1 base and J by 4 bases, leaving 7 bases between them. The CDR3 length is 13 residues. A remark on this clonotype: Its antigen is undetermined.

Specimen: whole blood, collected at baseline. The sequence was obtained from an adult who was a healthcare worker with PCR-confirmed SARS-CoV-2 infection or an uninfected control (not recorded which). The chain is built from TRBV7-9 and TRBJ1-1; D remains unclear. The CDR3 loop is CASSLVGSTEAFF. CDR3 nucleotide sequence: TGTGCCAGCAGCTTAGTTGGATCCACTGAAGCTTTCTTT.